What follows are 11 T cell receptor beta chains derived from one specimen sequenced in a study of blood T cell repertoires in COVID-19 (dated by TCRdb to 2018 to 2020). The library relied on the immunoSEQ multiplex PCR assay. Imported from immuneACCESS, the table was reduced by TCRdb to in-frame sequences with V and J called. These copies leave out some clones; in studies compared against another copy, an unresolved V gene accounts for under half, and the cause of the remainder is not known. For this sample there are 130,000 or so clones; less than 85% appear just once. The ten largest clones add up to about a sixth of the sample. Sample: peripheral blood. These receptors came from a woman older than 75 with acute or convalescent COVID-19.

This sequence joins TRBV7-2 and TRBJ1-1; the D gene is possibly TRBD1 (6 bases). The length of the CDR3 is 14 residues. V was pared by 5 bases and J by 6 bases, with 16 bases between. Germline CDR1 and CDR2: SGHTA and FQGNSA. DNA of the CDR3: TGTGCCAGCAGCCCCACCCCACAGGGAGCTGAAGCTTTCTTT. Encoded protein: CASSPTPQGAEAFF.

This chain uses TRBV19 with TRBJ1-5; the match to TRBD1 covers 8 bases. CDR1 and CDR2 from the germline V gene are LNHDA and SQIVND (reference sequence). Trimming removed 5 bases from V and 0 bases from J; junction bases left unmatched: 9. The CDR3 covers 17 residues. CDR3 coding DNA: TGTGCCAGTAGTGAACAGGGGGAACTGAATAGCAATCAGCCCCAGCATTTT. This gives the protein CASSEQGELNSNQPQHF.

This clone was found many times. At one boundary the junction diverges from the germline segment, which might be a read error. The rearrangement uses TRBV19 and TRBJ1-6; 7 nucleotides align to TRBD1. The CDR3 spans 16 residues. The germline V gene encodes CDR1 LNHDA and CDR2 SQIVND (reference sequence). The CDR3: CASSISPGGYSSPLHF. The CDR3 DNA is TGTGCCAGTAGTATATCGCCAGGGGGGTATAGTTCACCCCTCCACTTT.

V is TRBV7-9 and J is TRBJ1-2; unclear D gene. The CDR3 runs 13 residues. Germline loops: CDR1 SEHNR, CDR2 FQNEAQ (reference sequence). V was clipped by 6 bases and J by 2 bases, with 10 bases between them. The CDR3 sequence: CASRGGPNYGYTF. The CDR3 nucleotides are TGTGCCAGCAGGGGCGGGCCGAACTATGGCTACACCTTC.

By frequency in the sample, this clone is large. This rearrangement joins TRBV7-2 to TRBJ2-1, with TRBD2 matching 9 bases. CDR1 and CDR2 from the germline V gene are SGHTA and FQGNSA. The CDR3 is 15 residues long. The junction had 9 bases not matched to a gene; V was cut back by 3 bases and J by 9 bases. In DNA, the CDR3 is TGTGCCAGCAGCTTTCATAGCGGGGGCCAAGCTGAGCAGTTCTTC. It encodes CASSFHSGGQAEQFF.

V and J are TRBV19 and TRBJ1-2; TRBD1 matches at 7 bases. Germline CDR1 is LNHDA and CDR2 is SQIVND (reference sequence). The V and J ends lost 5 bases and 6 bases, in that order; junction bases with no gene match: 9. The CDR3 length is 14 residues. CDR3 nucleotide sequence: TGTGCCAGTAGTTCCTCCGGGACAGTGGATGGCTACACCTTC. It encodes CASSSSGTVDGYTF.

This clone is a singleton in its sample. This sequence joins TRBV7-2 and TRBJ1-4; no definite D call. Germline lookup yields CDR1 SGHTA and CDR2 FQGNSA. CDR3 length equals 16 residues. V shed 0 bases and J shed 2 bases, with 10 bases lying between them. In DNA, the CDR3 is TGTGCCAGCAGCTTAGCGTTGGGCAGGACTAATGAAAAACTGTTTTTT. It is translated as CASSLALGRTNEKLFF.

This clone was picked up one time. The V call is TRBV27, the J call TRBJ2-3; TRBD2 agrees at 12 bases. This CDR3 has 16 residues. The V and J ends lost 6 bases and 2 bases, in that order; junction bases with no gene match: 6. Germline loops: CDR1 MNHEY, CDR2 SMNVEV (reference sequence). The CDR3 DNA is TGTGCCAGCAGCCCGAGGACTAGCGGGATCACAGATACGCAGTATTTT. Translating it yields CASSPRTSGITDTQYF.

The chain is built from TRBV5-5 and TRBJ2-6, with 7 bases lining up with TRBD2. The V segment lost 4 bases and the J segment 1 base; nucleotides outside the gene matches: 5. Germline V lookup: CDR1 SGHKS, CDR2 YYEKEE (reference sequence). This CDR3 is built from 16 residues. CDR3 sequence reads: CASSRLRGSGANVLTF. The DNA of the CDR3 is TGTGCCAGCAGCCGATTGCGGGGGTCTGGGGCCAACGTCCTGACTTTC.

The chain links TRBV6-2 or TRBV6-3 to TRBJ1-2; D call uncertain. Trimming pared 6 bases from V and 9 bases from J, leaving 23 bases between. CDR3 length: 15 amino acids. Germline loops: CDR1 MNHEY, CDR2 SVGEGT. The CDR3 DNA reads TGTGCCAGCAGCTTCTCCCCCCTAATCCCTATGAGCTACACCTTC. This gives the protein CASSFSPLIPMSYTF.

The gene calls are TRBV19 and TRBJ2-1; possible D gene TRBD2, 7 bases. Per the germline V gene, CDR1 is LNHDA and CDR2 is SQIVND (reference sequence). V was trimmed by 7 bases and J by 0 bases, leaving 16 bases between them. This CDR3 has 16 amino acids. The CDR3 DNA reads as TGTGCCAGTAAGGGGGGGACGTTCAGCTCCTACAATGAGCAGTTCTTC. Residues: CASKGGTFSSYNEQFF.